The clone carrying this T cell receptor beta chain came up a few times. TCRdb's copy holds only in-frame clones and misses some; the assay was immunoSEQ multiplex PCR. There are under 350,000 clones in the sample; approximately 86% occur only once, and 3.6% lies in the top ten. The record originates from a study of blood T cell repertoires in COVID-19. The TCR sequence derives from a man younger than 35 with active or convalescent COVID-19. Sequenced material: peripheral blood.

The CDR3 DNA reads as TGTGCCAGCAGCTTAGGCGACGGGGGATGGAAAAAACTGTTTTTT. This encodes CASSLGDGGWKKLFF. The chain has TRBV7-9 and TRBJ1-4; tentative D call: TRBD1 (5 bases). The CDR3 loop spans 15 amino acids. With 1 base removed from V and 9 bases from J, the gap between germline ends came to 15 bases. Looked up from germline, CDR1 is SEHNR and CDR2 is FQNEAQ (reference sequence).